One sample yielded the 16 T cell receptor beta chains listed below, sequenced in a study of T cell changes during pregnancy in multiple sclerosis. Generated by immunoSEQ multiplex PCR, the TCRdb table keeps only in-frame clones and is missing some. The top ten hold less than 0.8% of the sample, which has roughly 22,000 clones, 88% seen once. Source: CD4+ T cells from peripheral blood mononuclear cells, taken in the first trimester of pregnancy. Receptors were obtained from a female donor in good health, enrolled as a control in a pregnancy study.

The chain recombines TRBV29-1 with TRBJ2-5; 9 bases are shared with TRBD1. CDR1 and CDR2 from the germline V gene are SQVTM and ANQGSEA. Trimming removed 6 bases from V and 4 bases from J; junction bases left unmatched: 9. This CDR3 is 14 amino acids long. In DNA form, the CDR3 reads TGCAGCGTACGTGGACAGGGGATAGGAGAGACCCAGTACTTC. This gives the protein CSVRGQGIGETQYF.

This clone was recorded a few times. The chain employs TRBV19 and TRBJ1-5; D gene uncertain. V gave up 6 bases and J gave up 4 bases, with 7 bases separating them. The CDR3 is made up of 12 amino acids. The germline V gene has CDR1 LNHDA and CDR2 SQIVND (reference sequence). CDR3 DNA sequence: TGTGCCAGTAGCACACCAAATCAGCCCCAGCATTTT. Protein: CASSTPNQPQHF.

V gene TRBV5-1 combines with J gene TRBJ2-1; 8 bases are shared with TRBD2. From germline, CDR1 is SGHRS and CDR2 YFSETQ. This CDR3 region has 14 residues. V shed 5 bases, J shed 7 bases, and the junction held 8 bases outside the gene matches. The CDR3 bases are TGCGCCAGCAGTCGGCTAGCGGGTACGAATGAGCAGTTCTTC. It yields the protein CASSRLAGTNEQFF.

CDR3 DNA: TGTGCCAGCAGTGGGCCGACAGGGGGGGGCGAAGGGTTCTTC. Protein sequence: CASSGPTGGGEGFF. The rearrangement links TRBV2 to TRBJ2-1, with TRBD1 identical over 9 bases. The CDR3 is 14 residues long. The ends lost 4 bases at V and 15 bases at J; junction bases unmatched: 13. Germline CDR1 SNHLY, CDR2 FYNNEI.

The V and J genes are TRBV5-1 and TRBJ1-3, with TRBD1 matching over 11 bases. Germline V gives CDR1 SGHRS, CDR2 YFSETQ. This CDR3 region has 17 residues. V was clipped by 3 bases and J by 4 bases; unmatched bases: 9. As DNA, the CDR3 is TGCGCCAGCAGCTCCGGACAGGGGGCTTTACTAGGAAACACCATATATTTT. The encoded protein is CASSSGQGALLGNTIYF.

This rearrangement joins TRBV5-1 to TRBJ2-7; possibly TRBD2 for D (6 bases). Germline CDR1 reads SGHRS; CDR2 reads YFSETQ. Trimming left V 5 bases short and J 4 bases short, with 16 bases between. This CDR3 has 14 residues. The CDR3 DNA follows: TGCGCCAGCAGTAGTGGCGGGACCGGTTACGAGCAGTACTTC. Its protein product is CASSSGGTGYEQYF.

The chain employs TRBV7-8 and TRBJ2-1, with TRBD2 matching over 7 bases. After removal of 2 bases from V and 5 bases from J, the junction contained 6 bases not matched to a gene. The CDR3 consists of 15 residues. Germline-derived CDR1 and CDR2 are SGHVS and FQNEAQ. CDR3 amino acids: CASSLLVGGNNEQFF. Here the CDR3 DNA reads TGTGCCAGCAGCTTATTGGTGGGAGGGAACAATGAGCAGTTCTTC.

The chain is built from TRBV7-9 and TRBJ2-3; the match to TRBD2 covers 10 bases. Looked up from germline, CDR1 is SEHNR and CDR2 is FQNEAQ (reference sequence). V was pared by 5 bases and J by 4 bases, with 12 bases of the junction left unmatched. There are 17 residues in the CDR3. CDR3 amino acids: CASSPGPLAGVADTQYF. In nucleotides, the CDR3 is TGTGCCAGCAGCCCCGGGCCCCTAGCGGGAGTTGCAGATACGCAGTATTTT.

The rearrangement joins TRBV27 to TRBJ2-5; D may be TRBD1 (6 bases). Germline V gene data show CDR1 as MNHEY and CDR2 as SMNVEV (reference sequence). The CDR3 is made up of 12 amino acids. The V gene lost 7 bases and the J gene lost 2 bases, with 8 bases spanning the gap. CDR3 loop: CASKDRQETQYF. CDR3 sequence (DNA): TGTGCCAGCAAGGACAGACAAGAGACCCAGTACTTC.

J is TRBJ2-3 and V is TRBV5-1; a possible D gene is TRBD2 (7 bases). In germline, CDR1 is SGHRS, CDR2 YFSETQ. The CDR3 is 13 residues long. Deletions cut 4 bases from V and 5 bases from J, with 11 bases between. CDR3 sequence (DNA): TGCGCCAGCAGCGAAGGGGGGGTAGATACGCAGTATTTT. Translating it yields CASSEGGVDTQYF.

The rearrangement uses TRBV6-1 and TRBJ2-7, with TRBD2 as a possible D gene (5 bases). This CDR3 has 15 amino acids. The ends were cut back, 7 bases at V and 5 bases at J, with 21 bases in the middle. Germline V gene sequence: CDR1 MNHNS, CDR2 SASEGT. CDR3 coding DNA: TGTGCCAGCATCCCCAACGACATCCCGGGAAACGAGCAGTACTTC. It yields the protein CASIPNDIPGNEQYF.

The rearrangement joins TRBV6-5 to TRBJ1-1, with 8 bases aligning to TRBD1. In germline, CDR1 is MNHEY, CDR2 SVGAGI. The length of the CDR3 is 12 residues. V was clipped by 9 bases and J by 7 bases; unmatched bases: 7. CDR3 sequence: CASKGQGGEAFF. Here the CDR3 DNA reads TGTGCCAGTAAAGGACAGGGCGGTGAAGCTTTCTTT.

V and J are TRBV6-6 and TRBJ1-1, with 10 nucleotides matching TRBD1. The CDR3 totals 15 residues. The trim removed 2 bases at V and 6 bases at J, leaving 6 bases unmatched. Germline V gene lookup returns CDR1 MNHNY and CDR2 SVGAGI (reference sequence). This chain's CDR3 is CASSYDRGLLPEAFF. For the CDR3, the DNA is TGTGCCAGCAGTTACGACAGGGGGCTTTTGCCTGAAGCTTTCTTT.

The gene calls are TRBV28 and TRBJ2-7; 9 bases fit TRBD1. CDR3 size: 12 residues. The germline V gene has CDR1 MDHEN and CDR2 SYDVKM. The trim removed 3 bases at V and 6 bases at J, leaving 0 bases unmatched. This chain's CDR3 is CASSLGQGEQYF. The CDR3 DNA reads TGTGCCAGCAGTTTGGGACAGGGCGAGCAGTACTTC.

The gene calls are TRBV6-5 and TRBJ1-1, with 7 bases fitting TRBD1. The germline gives CDR1 MNHEY, CDR2 SVGAGI. The CDR3 totals 15 residues. The junction had 16 bases not matched to a gene; V was cut back by 8 bases and J by 7 bases. For the CDR3, the DNA is TGTGCCAGCCCGGAGGGAGGTCTCCGGACAGGTGAAGCTTTCTTT. Translating it yields CASPEGGLRTGEAFF.

This chain links TRBV30 with TRBJ2-7; 8 nucleotides line up with TRBD1. This CDR3 comprises 14 residues. The V gene's germline CDR1 is GTSNPN and CDR2 SVGIG (reference sequence). Trimming at V came to 5 bases and at J to 1 base, leaving 7 bases not matched to a gene. CDR3 bases: TGTGCCTGGGACAGGGGAGACGGGTCCTACGAGCAGTACTTC. It yields the protein CAWDRGDGSYEQYF.